The present T cell receptor (beta chain) was sequenced within a study of cytomegalovirus exposure and HLA in healthy donors. Notes on the study in general: The authors assumed roughly uniform sequencing depth across donors for presence/absence analyses.

CDR1 and CDR2 from the germline V gene are MNHNY and SVGAGI (reference sequence). The ends were cut back, 5 bases at V and 3 bases at J, with 10 bases in the middle. The CDR3 is made up of 14 amino acids. Donors sampled were nominally healthy, though unrecorded immune exposures were likely. With regard to this clone: Antigen: not known.

Use of 60 Vbeta and 13 Jbeta primers characterized the PCR. The method was immunoSEQ multiplex PCR; TCRdb's version includes in-frame clones alone and lacks a portion of them. Of about 200,000 clones in the sample, approximately 80% are singletons; the top ten hold about 0.1%. This TCR was recovered from a boy under 10 years old in good health and CMV-seronegative. The rearrangement uses TRBV6-6 and TRBJ1-4; weak D call: TRBD1 (5 bases). Material: PBMCs. CDR3 coding DNA: TGTGCCAGCAGTATCCAGGGATCTAATGAAAAACTGTTTTTT. It codes for CASSIQGSNEKLFF.